The sequence of this T cell receptor beta chain was determined in a study of blood T cell repertoires in COVID-19. The overall study: Italy, Spain and the United States were the sources of the convalescent and acute COVID-19 samples. Sample material is recorded as cDNA or gDNA derived from T cells, B-cell-depleted T cells, or PBMCs.

The method was immunoSEQ multiplex PCR; TCRdb's version includes in-frame clones alone and lacks a portion of them. The sample holds a few hundred thousand clones, around 85% seen once. Germline CDR1 SQVTM, CDR2 ANQGSEA. This CDR3 comprises 12 residues. The V end lost 4 bases, the J end lost 8 bases, and 11 bases lay between the germline ends. The TCR sequence derives from a human donor in a cohort sampled during active COVID-19. V usage is TRBV29-1 and J usage is TRBJ1-4; D is unclear. Material for sequencing was peripheral blood. The CDR3 spells CSVGLTGEKLFF. CDR3 nucleotide sequence: TGCAGCGTTGGATTAACGGGAGAAAAACTGTTTTTT.